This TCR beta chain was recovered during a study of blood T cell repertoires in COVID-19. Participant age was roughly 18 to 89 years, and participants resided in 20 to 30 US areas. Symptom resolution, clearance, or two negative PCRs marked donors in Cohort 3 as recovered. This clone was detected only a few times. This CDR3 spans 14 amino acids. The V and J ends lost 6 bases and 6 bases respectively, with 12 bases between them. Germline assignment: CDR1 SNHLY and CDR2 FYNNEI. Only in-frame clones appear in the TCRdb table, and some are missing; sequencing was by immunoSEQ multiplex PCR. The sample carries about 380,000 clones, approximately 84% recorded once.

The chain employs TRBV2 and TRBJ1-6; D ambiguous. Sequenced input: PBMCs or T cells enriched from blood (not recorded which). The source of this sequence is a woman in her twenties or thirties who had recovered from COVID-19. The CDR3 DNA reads TGTGCCAGCAGGAAGGACCGGGGTAATTCACCCCTCCACTTT. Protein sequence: CASRKDRGNSPLHF.